The source of this TCR beta chain is a study of CXCR4 blockade with PD-1 therapy in pancreatic cancer. The study's findings and limits: Tumors were clonally expanded, mean roughly 0.15 versus 0.05 in healthy blood. More frequent amino acid clones had more nucleotide rearrangements, suggesting convergent selection.

Notes on this clone: Its matching antigen is unknown.

J lost 4 bases, V lost 5 bases, and 6 bases had no gene match. CDR1 and CDR2 from the germline V gene are MNHGY and SAAAGT. This CDR3 region has 16 residues. The table came from immunoSEQ multiplex PCR; TCRdb's copy has only in-frame clones and leaves some out. This sample has about 15,000 clones, with over 55% found just once. No neoadjuvant therapy was given before resection to the patients supplying these archived tumor blocks. Sequencing was performed on tumor tissue. This sequence was found in a human donor with pancreatic ductal adenocarcinoma. The V call is TRBV6-8, the J call TRBJ2-5, with TRBD2 matching 14 bases. In DNA form, the CDR3 reads TGTGCCAGCAGTCGACTAGCGGGAGGGCATCGAGAGACCCAGTACTTC. It codes for CASSRLAGGHRETQYF.